This TCR beta chain is from a study of T cell responses to AZD1222 COVID-19 vaccine. This clone was counted a few times. Here immunoSEQ multiplex PCR was the method, and the copy in TCRdb shows in-frame clones only, minus some. The table has under 200,000 clones, approximately 90% seen once. The V end was cut by 10 bases, the J end by 3 bases, with 15 bases between. There are 13 residues in the CDR3. This chain connects TRBV12-3 or TRBV12-4 to TRBJ1-1; D possibly corresponds to TRBD1 (5 bases). This sequence originates from an adult who received the AZD1222 COVID-19 vaccine. This specimen consisted of peripheral blood, obtained 28 days after the second AZD1222 dose. The CDR3 DNA sequence: TGTGCCAACTCCGGGACGGACCACACTGAAGCTTTCTTT. Encoded protein: CANSGTDHTEAFF.